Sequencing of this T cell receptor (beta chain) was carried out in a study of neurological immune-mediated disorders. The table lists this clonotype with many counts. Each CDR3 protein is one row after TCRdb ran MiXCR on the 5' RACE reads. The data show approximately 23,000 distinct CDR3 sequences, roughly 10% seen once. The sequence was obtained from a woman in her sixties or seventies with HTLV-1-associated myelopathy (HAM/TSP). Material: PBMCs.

The chain's CDR3 is CSARGQGGATDTQYF. Here the CDR3 DNA reads TGCAGTGCTAGAGGACAGGGGGGAGCGACAGATACGCAGTATTTT. The rearrangement uses TRBV20-1 and TRBJ2-3; 9 bases match TRBD1. Trimming cost V 1 base and J 3 bases; bases outside gene matches: 5. The CDR3 runs 15 residues. From germline, CDR1 is DFQATT and CDR2 SNEGSKA (reference sequence).